Described below is a single T cell receptor (beta chain) sequence and its context. This clone came up once. The antigen this receptor binds is unknown. Nothing much larger sits one base from this clone, and base qualities are not available. There are 15 amino acids in the CDR3, from cysteine to phenylalanine inclusive. Of the read, only the CDR3 DNA is kept; its 45 bases are in frame from base 1. Between the V and J ends, shortened by 2 bases and 1 base respectively, the junction contains 12 bases. The germline V gene (reference sequence) gives CDR1 as GTSNPN and CDR2 as SVGIG. The ViraFEST assay stimulated PBMC with viral peptide pools and then used TCR sequencing to identify antigen-specific CD4+ T cell clonotypes by expansion. After around 11 days of culture, CD4+ T cells were isolated with the EasySep CD4+ T cell isolation kit. None of the healthy vaccine recipients had a prior SARS-CoV-2 infection, which was confirmed by nucleocapsid antibody tests that came back negative both before and after vaccination. Two million PBMC per well were cultured in IMDM with about 4.5% human AB serum, 8 to 10 IU/ml IL-2 and gentamicin, plus 10 ug/ml peptides. On days 3 and 7, half of the culture medium was replaced with fresh IL-2-containing medium. Each peptide stimulation condition was cultured in triplicate wells unless otherwise noted. Using Ficoll-Paque Plus gradient centrifugation, PBMC were separated from whole blood and then either used fresh or cryopreserved at -140C. Overlapping peptide pools spanned the spike proteins of SARS-CoV-2 and the common cold coronaviruses HCoV-NL63, HCoV-OC43 and HCoV-229E. The QIAamp micro DNA kit was used to extract genomic DNA from the cultured CD4+ T cells.

These data belong to a study of vaccination effects on CD4 cells after COVID-19 (dated by TCRdb to 2021 to 2024). A note on the overall study: Each participant received two doses of an mRNA SARS-CoV-2 vaccine, either BNT162b2 or mRNA-1273. In both COVID-19 convalescent patients and infection-naive vaccine recipients, the study compared SARS-CoV-2 spike-specific CD4+ TCR repertoires from before mRNA vaccination with those from after it. The full study included over 8 COVID-19 convalescent patients and several SARS-CoV-2-naive healthy vaccine recipients. Cultures from other donors in the study were sequenced using the Oncomine TCR Beta short-read assay on an Illumina iSeq 100. Here is what the overall study found, with its caveats: Limitations of the study were the small number of convalescent patients and the absence of early post-infection timepoints. Among healthy vaccine recipients, nearly all vaccine-induced clones were SARS-CoV-2 mono-reactive, and only 1 of 255 was cross-reactive with common cold coronaviruses. Both infection-induced and vaccine-induced clones contracted markedly at late post-vaccination timepoints, which is consistent with waning T cell responses.

The library was obtained by the immunoSEQ multiplex PCR assay. DNA from the CD4+ T cells that had been cultured and isolated underwent TCR beta CDR3 sequencing. Processing in the source paper ran as follows. The analysis removed non-productive TCR sequences, trimmed reads to the CDR3 region, and retained only CDR3s that were 7 or more amino acids long. The MANAFEST web app was used to identify antigen-specific clonotypes by comparing expansion in peptide wells with expansion in reference cultures. To count as positive, a clone had to show expansion at FDR<0.05 compared with the reference and with all other wells, an odds ratio above 5, and a frequency above 0.1% in two replicate wells. Cross-reactive clonotypes were defined as significantly expanded in SARS-CoV-2 spike wells and in at least one common cold coronavirus spike condition. Using the stringdist R package, CDR3 similarity was measured by Levenshtein distance, and unrooted trees were constructed with ape in R 3.6.1. Held by TCRdb, this immuneACCESS table contains in-frame sequences only and omits some clones. Under half of the omission traces to an unresolved V gene where checked; the cause of the rest is unknown. The V and J calls and clone size are taken from that table; D and trimming were inferred from the DNA. The sample contains tens of thousands of clones, under 75% of them found a single time. 4% of the sample comes from the top ten.

This receptor was taken from a human donor who received a COVID-19 vaccine. The chain was built from TRBV30 and TRBJ1-5, with TRBD1 tentatively as D gene (5 bases match). The specimen comprised CD4+ T cells from PBMCs cultured with HCoV-OC43 spike peptides, sampled before COVID-19 vaccination. The label giving this sample's cell subset or site can be read as: HCoV-OC43 spike overlapping peptide pool stimulation. The CDR3 amino acid sequence is: CAWSRRGSSNQPQHF. In nucleotides, the sequence is TGTGCCTGGAGTAGGAGGGGATCCAGCAATCAGCCCCAGCATTTT.